Presented here are 32 T cell receptor beta chains from one specimen sequenced in a study of cytomegalovirus exposure and HLA in healthy donors. PCR amplification relied on 60 Vbeta primers (plus 13 Jbeta primers). TCRdb keeps only in-frame clones here, not all; method: immunoSEQ multiplex PCR. Here the sample spans tens of thousands of clones, more than 65% being singletons. The sample consisted of PBMCs. The receptors stem from a man aged 25 to 45 in good health and CMV-seronegative.

The V and J genes are TRBV5-1 and TRBJ2-3; 7 nucleotides match TRBD2. The V gene end was trimmed by 0 bases and the J gene end by 5 bases; junction bases not matched to a gene: 9. This CDR3 has 16 amino acids. Looked up from germline, CDR1 is SGHRS and CDR2 is YFSETQ. The CDR3 protein is CASSLGWGGRGDTQYF. The DNA for the CDR3 is TGCGCCAGCAGCTTGGGCTGGGGGGGAAGAGGAGATACGCAGTATTTT.

J is TRBJ1-3 and V is TRBV15; maybe TRBD1 (5 bases). This CDR3 is 16 amino acids long. Deletions cut 0 bases from V and 4 bases from J, with 13 bases between. Looked up from germline, CDR1 is LNHNV and CDR2 is YYDKDF (reference sequence). DNA of the CDR3: TGTGCCACCAGCAGAGAGGCAGGGCTCTCCGGAAACACCATATATTTT. It yields the protein CATSREAGLSGNTIYF.

The rearrangement uses TRBV11-2 and TRBJ2-1; D gene unclear. Trimming stripped 5 bases from V and 4 bases from J, with 12 bases between. Germline V gives CDR1 SGHAT, CDR2 FQNNGV. The CDR3 runs 14 residues. CDR3 region: CASSPTQIYNEQFF. Here the CDR3 DNA reads TGTGCCAGCAGCCCGACACAAATTTACAATGAGCAGTTCTTC. Complete variable domain (other parts from reference TRBV11-2 and TRBJ2-1): EAGVAQSPRYKIIEKRQSVAFWCNPISGHATLYWYQQILGQGPKLLIQFQNNGVVDDSQLPKDRFSAERLKGVDSTLKIQPAKLEDSAVYLCASSPTQIYNEQFFGPGTRLTVL.

In its sample, this clone was seen once. The CDR3 sequence is CSVDGTGSYNEQFF. The CDR3 DNA is TGCAGCGTTGACGGGACAGGCTCCTACAATGAGCAGTTCTTC. The chain couples TRBV29-1 to TRBJ2-1, with TRBD1 matching 8 bases. V trimming: 3 bases; J trimming: 0 bases; junction bases outside the gene matches: 1. The CDR3 loop spans 14 amino acids. From germline, CDR1 is SQVTM and CDR2 ANQGSEA.

The chain couples TRBV4-3 to TRBJ2-2, with 8 bases matching TRBD1. The J segment lost 2 bases and the V segment lost 0 bases, leaving 8 bases of the junction unmatched. The CDR3 consists of 18 residues. In germline, CDR1 is LGHNA, CDR2 YSLEER. The CDR3 DNA reads TGCGCCAGCAGCCAAGAAAGGTTGGGACAGGCTAACACCGGGGAGCTGTTTTTT. It translates to CASSQERLGQANTGELFF.

The chain employs TRBV18 and TRBJ1-2; D is undetermined. Germline lookup yields CDR1 KGHSH and CDR2 LQKENI. V lost 0 bases and J 0 bases, leaving 11 bases between the germline ends. This CDR3 has 16 residues. CDR3 nucleotide sequence: TGTGCCAGCTCACCACCGAGTGCTCCGCCTAACTATGGCTACACCTTC. Residues: CASSPPSAPPNYGYTF.

V gene TRBV6-1 combines with J gene TRBJ2-2; no reliable D call. The ends were cut back, 4 bases at V and 0 bases at J, with 6 bases in the middle. CDR1 and CDR2 from the germline V gene are MNHNS and SASEGT. There are 14 residues in the CDR3. The CDR3 region has the DNA TGTGCCAGCAGTGCCACTACGAACACCGGGGAGCTGTTTTTT. It translates to CASSATTNTGELFF.

The rearrangement links TRBV18 to TRBJ1-2, with 8 nucleotides matching TRBD1. Germline V lookup: CDR1 KGHSH, CDR2 LQKENI. This CDR3 comprises 16 residues. Trimming cost V 3 bases and J 2 bases; bases outside gene matches: 8. The DNA of the CDR3 is TGTGCCAGCTCACCCCCACAGGGGGAAACAAACTATGGCTACACCTTC. Translation gives CASSPPQGETNYGYTF.

The chain joins TRBV6-1 to TRBJ2-2; 7 bases match TRBD2. CDR3 length equals 15 residues. The V and J ends lost 4 bases and 4 bases, in that order; junction bases with no gene match: 6. Germline V gene lookup returns CDR1 MNHNS and CDR2 SASEGT. The CDR3 is CASSVRGEGTGELFF. In nucleotides, the CDR3 is TGTGCCAGCAGTGTTCGGGGGGAAGGCACCGGGGAGCTGTTTTTT.

The chain employs TRBV18 and TRBJ2-1; no clear D gene. V was shortened by 2 bases and J by 0 bases, with 11 bases between the two germline ends. Germline V gene data show CDR1 as KGHSH and CDR2 as LQKENI. The length of the CDR3 is 16 residues. The CDR3 here is CASSPNPPSSYNEQFF. CDR3 bases: TGTGCCAGCTCACCAAATCCCCCTTCCTCCTACAATGAGCAGTTCTTC.

This chain connects TRBV9 to TRBJ2-1; 10 nucleotides match TRBD2. With V trimmed by 4 bases and J by 4 bases, 8 bases remained unmatched. This CDR3 comprises 16 residues. CDR1 and CDR2 from the germline V gene are SGDLS and YYNGEE. The CDR3 DNA reads as TGTGCCAGCAGCTCATATAGCGGGGGGCTATACAATGAGCAGTTCTTC. Translated: CASSSYSGGLYNEQFF.

Concerning this clone itself: This sample includes further DNA sequences coding for the same CDR3. This chain links TRBV7-9 with TRBJ1-1; 9 bases align to TRBD1. Germline loops: CDR1 SEHNR, CDR2 FQNEAQ (reference sequence). V shed 4 bases, J shed 1 base, and the junction held 4 bases outside the gene matches. The CDR3 loop spans 15 amino acids. The CDR3 loop reads CASSSGTGRNTEAFF. The CDR3 DNA sequence: TGTGCCAGCAGCTCTGGGACAGGGAGGAACACTGAAGCTTTCTTT.

This chain uses TRBV29-1 with TRBJ1-3; TRBD1 matches at 8 bases. TRBJ2-2 explains the end of the DNA better; the J call may be wrong. CDR1 is SQVTM and CDR2 is ANQGSEA in the germline V gene. The CDR3 covers 14 residues. In DNA form, the CDR3 reads TGCAGCGTTTCGGACAGGGTAGCGTCCGGGGAGCTGTTTTTT. Its translation is CSVSDRVASGELFF.

The chain combines TRBV2 with TRBJ1-1; TRBD1 matches at 10 bases. CDR3 size: 15 residues. The V gene's germline CDR1 is SNHLY and CDR2 FYNNEI. V was pared by 7 bases and J by 3 bases, with 8 bases of the junction left unmatched. The CDR3 loop is CASTFRDRGDTEAFF. As DNA, the CDR3 is TGTGCCAGCACGTTCCGGGACAGGGGTGACACTGAAGCTTTCTTT. Based on the CDR3 plus reference TRBV2 and TRBJ1-1, the full variable domain is EPEVTQTPSHQVTQMGQEVILRCVPISNHLYFYWYRQILGQKVEFLVSFYNNEISEKSEIFDDQFSVERPDGSNFTLKIRSTKLEDSAMYFCASTFRDRGDTEAFFGQGTRLTVV.

CDR3 amino acids: CASSRPTGMGQPQHF. CDR3 sequence (DNA): TGTGCCAGCAGTCGGCCGACAGGGATGGGCCAGCCCCAGCATTTT. The chain recombines TRBV6-6 with TRBJ1-5, with TRBD1 identical over 7 bases. The CDR3 loop spans 15 amino acids. J was trimmed by 7 bases and V by 5 bases; bases with no gene match: 11. CDR1 is MNHNY and CDR2 is SVGAGI in the germline V gene (reference sequence).

V usage is TRBV5-4 and J usage is TRBJ1-6; TRBD1 matches at 9 bases. V gave up 5 bases and J gave up 4 bases; unmatched junction bases: 7. From germline, CDR1 is SGHNT and CDR2 YYREEE (reference sequence). CDR3 length equals 16 residues. For the CDR3, the DNA is TGTGCCAGCAGTCCCACAGGGGGCGGGTATAATTCACCCCTCCACTTT. Protein sequence: CASSPTGGGYNSPLHF.

The J gene is TRBJ1-2, the V gene TRBV10-3; maybe TRBD1 (6 bases). Trimming removed 9 bases at V and 7 bases at J, with 12 bases between. The CDR3 covers 11 residues. The germline gives CDR1 ENHRY, CDR2 SYGVKD. CDR3 in amino acids: CAITSRGGYTF. The CDR3 region has the DNA TGTGCCATAACGTCCAGGGGTGGCTACACCTTC.

This chain joins TRBV7-9 and TRBJ1-3; 8 bases are a match to TRBD1. Per the germline V gene, CDR1 is SEHNR and CDR2 is FQNEAQ (reference sequence). CDR3 size: 15 residues. The J segment lost 7 bases and the V segment lost 5 bases, leaving 10 bases of the junction unmatched. CDR3 sequence: CASSVAGGAGNTIYF. The CDR3 DNA reads TGTGCCAGCAGCGTGGCAGGGGGCGCGGGGAACACCATATATTTT.

The chain carries TRBV7-2 and TRBJ2-5, with D perhaps matching TRBD1 (6 bases). The CDR3 has 12 amino acids. Trimming pared 8 bases from V and 4 bases from J, leaving 11 bases between. The germline gives CDR1 SGHTA, CDR2 FQGNSA. CDR3 residues: CASDEQGETQYF. CDR3 in DNA: TGTGCCAGCGACGAACAGGGAGAGACCCAGTACTTC.

The chain uses TRBV7-9 and TRBJ2-2; D perhaps matches TRBD2 (6 bases). Trimming removed 2 bases from V and 8 bases from J, with 9 bases in between. Germline V lookup: CDR1 SEHNR, CDR2 FQNEAQ (reference sequence). CDR3 length equals 13 residues. In nucleotides, the CDR3 is TGTGCCAGCAGCTTAAAGGGAGGTGGGGAGCTGTTTTTT. Amino acids: CASSLKGGGELFF. Drawing the rest from reference TRBV7-9 and TRBJ2-2, the complete variable domain is DTGVSQNPRHKITKRGQNVTFRCDPISEHNRLYWYRQTLGQGPEFLTYFQNEAQLEKSRLLSDRFSAERPKGSFSTLEIQRTEQGDSAMYLCASSLKGGGELFFGEGSRLTVL.

This sequence joins TRBV7-3 and TRBJ2-3, with D perhaps matching TRBD2 (5 bases). There are 14 residues in the CDR3. Trimming shortened V by 6 bases and J by 0 bases, and 10 bases separated the two germline ends. CDR1 and CDR2 (germline): SGHTA, FQGTGA. CDR3 region: CASRIRGSTDTQYF. The CDR3 DNA reads as TGTGCCAGCAGGATTCGGGGAAGCACAGATACGCAGTATTTT.

This clone was counted a single time. This chain uses TRBV28 with TRBJ1-3; a weak D match, TRBD1 (6 bases). The V gene lost 5 bases and the J gene lost 4 bases, with 18 bases spanning the gap. The CDR3 contains 16 residues. CDR1 is MDHEN and CDR2 is SYDVKM in the germline V gene. CDR3 sequence: CASSLPGVGPGNTIYF. As DNA, the CDR3 is TGTGCCAGCAGTCTCCCAGGGGTTGGTCCAGGAAACACCATATATTTT. Full variable domain (rest looked up from reference TRBV28 and TRBJ1-3): DVKVTQSSRYLVKRTGEKVFLECVQDMDHENMFWYRQDPGLGLRLIYFSYDVKMKEKGDIPEGYSVSREKKERFSLILESASTNQTSMYLCASSLPGVGPGNTIYFGEGSWLTVV.

This chain connects TRBV14 to TRBJ1-1, with no clear D. V lost 5 bases, J lost 0 bases, and 7 bases lay in between. The CDR3 spans 13 residues. Germline-derived CDR1 and CDR2 are SGHDN and FVKESK. This CDR3 is CASSYEVNTEAFF. The CDR3 DNA follows: TGTGCCAGCAGCTACGAGGTGAACACTGAAGCTTTCTTT.

The rearrangement uses TRBV6-6 and TRBJ1-5, with a possible D match to TRBD1 (5 bases). The V gene lost 2 bases and the J gene lost 1 base, with 12 bases spanning the gap. The CDR3 totals 16 residues. Germline V gene data show CDR1 as MNHNY and CDR2 as SVGAGI (reference sequence). The CDR3 loop reads CASSYVGTKSNQPQHF. The CDR3 DNA reads as TGTGCCAGCAGTTACGTCGGGACTAAAAGCAATCAGCCCCAGCATTTT.

This rearrangement joins TRBV28 to TRBJ1-1; TRBD1 aligns across 7 bases. Germline V gene sequence: CDR1 MDHEN, CDR2 SYDVKM. The CDR3 is 15 amino acids. V was clipped by 6 bases and J by 1 base; unmatched bases: 8. The CDR3 spells CASSVPGTANTEAFF. CDR3 in DNA: TGTGCCAGCAGCGTTCCCGGGACAGCGAACACTGAAGCTTTCTTT.

The rearrangement uses TRBV29-1 and TRBJ2-7, with 9 nucleotides matching TRBD2. CDR3 length: 13 residues. V shed 5 bases, J shed 4 bases, and the junction held 6 bases outside the gene matches. Germline CDR1 is SQVTM and CDR2 is ANQGSEA. CDR3 sequence reads: CSVKSAGGYEQYF. Here the CDR3 DNA reads TGCAGCGTTAAGTCAGCGGGGGGTTACGAGCAGTACTTC.

The chain joins TRBV4-3 to TRBJ2-5, with D maybe TRBD2 (6 bases). The last part of the DNA fits TRBJ2-7 better; the J call may be wrong. Looked up from germline, CDR1 is LGHNA and CDR2 is YSLEER. CDR3 length: 13 amino acids. As DNA, the CDR3 is TGCGCCAGCAGCCAAGGGACTACCTACGAGCAGTACTTC. Its translation: CASSQGTTYEQYF.

The chain is built from TRBV6-5 and TRBJ2-1; perhaps TRBD2 as D (5 bases). Germline CDR1 reads MNHEY; CDR2 reads SVGAGI. V lost 0 bases and J 10 bases, leaving 19 bases between the germline ends. The CDR3 is made up of 16 amino acids. The CDR3 sequence is CASSYSSGTQTKEQFF. The CDR3, as DNA: TGTGCCAGCAGTTACTCGAGCGGCACACAAACCAAAGAGCAGTTCTTC.

The rearrangement joins TRBV7-3 to TRBJ1-2; 8 nucleotides match TRBD1. After removal of 4 bases from V and 3 bases from J, the junction contained 1 base not matched to a gene. Germline values: CDR1 SGHTA, CDR2 FQGTGA. The CDR3 is made up of 13 amino acids. This CDR3 is CASSSGQDYGYTF. The CDR3, as DNA: TGTGCCAGCAGCTCGGGACAGGACTATGGCTACACCTTC.

There are a few counts of this clone. The rearrangement uses TRBV6-5 and TRBJ1-4; no clear D. The CDR3 sequence is 15 residues long. Trimming stripped 6 bases from V and 0 bases from J, with 11 bases between. In germline, CDR1 is MNHEY, CDR2 SVGAGI. CDR3 in amino acids: CASSLEPATNEKLFF. DNA of the CDR3: TGTGCCAGCAGCCTAGAGCCGGCAACTAATGAAAAACTGTTTTTT.

J is TRBJ1-5 and V is TRBV9; D not resolved. Per the germline V gene, CDR1 is SGDLS and CDR2 is YYNGEE. Trimming pared 4 bases from V and 1 base from J, leaving 18 bases between. The CDR3 loop spans 17 amino acids. This chain's CDR3 is CASSPHDLGVSNQPQHF. The CDR3 coding sequence is TGTGCCAGCAGCCCCCACGACCTTGGAGTGAGCAATCAGCCCCAGCATTTT.

The V gene is TRBV18, the J gene TRBJ1-6; 8 bases are a match to TRBD1. Germline V gives CDR1 KGHSH, CDR2 LQKENI. The CDR3 is made up of 16 amino acids. Unmatched junction bases numbered 12, after V lost 6 bases and J lost 8 bases. The CDR3 bases are TGTGCCAGCTCTGCCACAGGGGGTAGGGTAGATTCACCCCTCCACTTT. Residues: CASSATGGRVDSPLHF.